This is a list of T cell receptor beta chains from one sample in a study of shared clonotypes between healthy human individuals. Generated by immunoSEQ multiplex PCR, the TCRdb table keeps only in-frame clones and is missing some. The sample consists of roughly 480,000 clones, around three quarters of them appearing once. Material: PBMCs. All receptors come from a woman in her thirties or forties in good health. Some clones in this sample may be carry-over from other donors' samples. Both conserved end residues are part of each CDR3. A D gene is named only where the DNA matches it firmly. Some rows have no size entry. The others give once, few or many, or a class for an expanded clone.

TRBD2,TRBV7-9,-,TRBJ2-3,TGTGCCAGCAGCCTCACCCGGGGGGGGCGGGCAGATACGCAGTATTTT,CASSLTRGGRADTQYF
TRBD1,TRBV2,-,TRBJ2-1,TGTGCCAGCAGTGTTGGGACAGGAGCAGGTGAGCAGTTCTTC,CASSVGTGAGEQFF
-,TRBV5-1,-,TRBJ2-3,TGCGCCAGCCGCAGACTAGACGGGTTTAACACAGATACGCAGTATTTT,CASRRLDGFNTDTQYF
-,TRBV4-1,-,TRBJ2-3,TGCGCCAGCAGCCAAGTTTTACAGCAATTCACAGATACGCAGTATTTT,CASSQVLQQFTDTQYF
TRBD1,TRBV27,few,TRBJ1-5,TGTGCCAGCAGTTTCTTCGGACAGGGACGAACCCTCAATCAGCCCCAGCATTTT,CASSFFGQGRTLNQPQHF
-,TRBV28,-,TRBJ2-3,TGTGCCAGTGGGGGGCTCGGCCTGGGCACAGATACGCAGTATTTT,CASGGLGLGTDTQYF
-,TRBV30,-,TRBJ1-2,TGTGCCTGGATGGATCAGAGCACTAACTATGGCTACACCTTC,CAWMDQSTNYGYTF
-,TRBV30,-,TRBJ2-7,TGTGCCTCCCACCCGGGTTCTTCCTCCTACGAGCAGTACTTC,CASHPGSSSYEQYF
-,TRBV5-3,-,TRBJ2-7,TGTGCCAGAAGCTTGTATATTGTAGGGGATTCAAACTCCTACGAGCAGTACTTC,CARSLYIVGDSNSYEQYF
TRBD2,TRBV27,-,TRBJ2-3,TGTGCCAGCAGCCCGGGGGCGGGAGGGAGCACAGATACGCAGTATTTT,CASSPGAGGSTDTQYF
TRBD1,TRBV9,-,TRBJ1-3,TGTGCCAGCAGCCCACGGACAGGGGGAATTGGAAACACCATATATTTT,CASSPRTGGIGNTIYF
-,TRBV7-9,once,TRBJ2-7,TGTGCCAGCAGCTTAGGATTGGGTGAGCAGTACTTC,CASSLGLGEQYF
-,TRBV5-1,-,TRBJ2-2,TGCGCCAGCAGCTTGGAGGTCGGGGAGCTGTTTTTT,CASSLEVGELFF
TRBD2,TRBV2,-,TRBJ2-5,TGTGCCAGCGAGCGGGAGGGCCTCGGGGAGACCCAGTACTTC,CASEREGLGETQYF
-,TRBV6-5,-,TRBJ2-7,TGTGCCAGCAAGAGGTCAGGGACTTACGAGCAGTACTTC,CASKRSGTYEQYF
TRBD2,TRBV9,-,TRBJ2-1,TGTGCCAGCAGCCCAGAACTAGCGAGGCAGTTCTTC,CASSPELARQFF
TRBD1,TRBV18,once,TRBJ2-7,TGTGCCAGCTCATTCGGGACAGTTGGCTACGAGCAGTACTTC,CASSFGTVGYEQYF
-,TRBV15,-,TRBJ2-3,TGTGCCACCAGCAGAGATCGGGGAGCAGATACGCAGTATTTT,CATSRDRGADTQYF
-,TRBV20-1,-,TRBJ2-3,TGCAGTGCTAGGTCTCTTTCGGTGCAGTATTTT,CSARSLSVQYF
TRBD2,TRBV2,once,TRBJ2-1,TGTGCCAGCACCTGGGCGGGAGGGGCAGGGGGGAATGAGCAGTTCTTC,CASTWAGGAGGNEQFF
-,TRBV28,once,TRBJ2-3,TGTGCCAGCAGTTTCTCCGGGGCCGGGACAGATACGCAGTATTTT,CASSFSGAGTDTQYF
TRBD2,TRBV7-9,once,TRBJ2-7,TGTGCCAGCAGCCTCGCGACTAGCGGGATCAGCGAGCAGTACTTC,CASSLATSGISEQYF
TRBD1,TRBV7-3,-,TRBJ2-1,TGTGCCAGCAGCAGCCAGACAGGGTCCTACAATGAGCAGTTCTTC,CASSSQTGSYNEQFF
TRBD1,TRBV6-5,once,TRBJ1-4,TGTGCCAGCAGTTACCTCCGGGGACAGAATAATGAAAAACTGTTTTTT,CASSYLRGQNNEKLFF
TRBD2,TRBV15,once,TRBJ2-1,TGTGCCACCAGCAGAGATCCCGGGACTAGCGGGGAGCAGTTCTTC,CATSRDPGTSGEQFF
-,TRBV5-1,-,TRBJ2-7,TGCGCCAGCAGCGCCGACCTAGCTAACCCCTACGAGCAGTACTTC,CASSADLANPYEQYF
-,TRBV10-3,few,TRBJ1-1,TGTGCCATCAGTGGTAACACTGAAGCTTTCTTT,CAISGNTEAFF
TRBD1,TRBV9,-,TRBJ1-3,TGTGCCAGCAGCGTAGAAGGGGGGACAGGACCCACTCGAAGCACCATATATTTT,CASSVEGGTGPTRSTIYF
-,TRBV5-4,-,TRBJ1-2,TGTGCCAGCAGCATCGGGACAAACACTAACTATGGCTACACCTTC,CASSIGTNTNYGYTF
TRBD1,TRBV7-2,-,TRBJ1-1,TGTGCCAGCAGCTTGCACAGGGGGAACACTGAAGCTTTCTTT,CASSLHRGNTEAFF